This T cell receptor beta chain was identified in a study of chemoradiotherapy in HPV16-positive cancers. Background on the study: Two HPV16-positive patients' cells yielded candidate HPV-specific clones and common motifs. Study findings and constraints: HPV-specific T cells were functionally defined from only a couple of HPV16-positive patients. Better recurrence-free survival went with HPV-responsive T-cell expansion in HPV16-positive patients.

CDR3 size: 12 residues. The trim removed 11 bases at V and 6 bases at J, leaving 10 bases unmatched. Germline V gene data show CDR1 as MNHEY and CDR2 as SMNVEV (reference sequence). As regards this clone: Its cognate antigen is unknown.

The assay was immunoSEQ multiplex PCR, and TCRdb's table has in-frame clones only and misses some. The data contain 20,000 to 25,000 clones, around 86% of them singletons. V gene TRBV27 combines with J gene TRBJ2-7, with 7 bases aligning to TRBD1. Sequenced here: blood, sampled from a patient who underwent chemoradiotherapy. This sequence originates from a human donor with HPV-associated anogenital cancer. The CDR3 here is CAGQVPESEQYF. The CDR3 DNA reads TGTGCCGGACAGGTGCCGGAGAGCGAGCAGTACTTC.